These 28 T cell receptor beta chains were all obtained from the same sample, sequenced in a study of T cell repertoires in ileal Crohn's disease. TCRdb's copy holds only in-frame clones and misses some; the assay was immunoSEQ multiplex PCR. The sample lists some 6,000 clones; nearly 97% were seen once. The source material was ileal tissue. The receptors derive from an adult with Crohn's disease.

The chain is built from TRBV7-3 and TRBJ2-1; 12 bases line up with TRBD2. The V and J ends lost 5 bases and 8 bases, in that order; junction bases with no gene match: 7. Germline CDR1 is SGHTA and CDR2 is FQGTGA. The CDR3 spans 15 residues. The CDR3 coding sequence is TGTGCCAGCAGCAGAGCTAGCGGGGGGGCCTATGAGCAGTTCTTC. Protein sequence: CASSRASGGAYEQFF.

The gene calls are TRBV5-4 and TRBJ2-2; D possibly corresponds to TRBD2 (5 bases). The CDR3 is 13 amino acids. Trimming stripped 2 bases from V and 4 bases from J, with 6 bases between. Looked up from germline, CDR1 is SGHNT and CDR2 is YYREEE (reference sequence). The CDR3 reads CASSLEGTGELFF. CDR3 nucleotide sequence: TGTGCCAGCAGCTTAGAGGGCACCGGGGAGCTGTTTTTT.

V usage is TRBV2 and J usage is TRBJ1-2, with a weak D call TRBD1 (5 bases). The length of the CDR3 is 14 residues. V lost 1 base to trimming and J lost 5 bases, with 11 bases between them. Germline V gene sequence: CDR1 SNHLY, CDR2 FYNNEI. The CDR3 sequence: CASSEGQGGYGYTF. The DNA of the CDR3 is TGTGCCAGCAGTGAAGGTCAGGGTGGATATGGCTACACCTTC.

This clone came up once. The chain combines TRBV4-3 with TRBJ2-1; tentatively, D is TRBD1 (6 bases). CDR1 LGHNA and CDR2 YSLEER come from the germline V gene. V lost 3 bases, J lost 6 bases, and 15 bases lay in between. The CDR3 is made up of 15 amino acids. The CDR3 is CASSQSGEALNEQFF. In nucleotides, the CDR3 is TGCGCCAGCAGCCAGTCAGGGGAAGCCCTCAATGAGCAGTTCTTC.

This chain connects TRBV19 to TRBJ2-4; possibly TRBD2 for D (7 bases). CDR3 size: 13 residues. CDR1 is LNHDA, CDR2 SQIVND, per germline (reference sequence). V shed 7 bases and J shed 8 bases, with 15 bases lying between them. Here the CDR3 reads CASNRGAVDIQYF. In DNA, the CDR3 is TGTGCCAGTAATCGGGGGGCCGTCGACATTCAGTACTTC. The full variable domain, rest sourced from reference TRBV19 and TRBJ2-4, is DGGITQSPKYLFRKEGQNVTLSCEQNLNHDAMYWYRQDPGQGLRLIYYSQIVNDFQKGDIAEGYSVSREKKESFPLTVTSAQKNPTAFYLCASNRGAVDIQYFGAGTRLSVL.

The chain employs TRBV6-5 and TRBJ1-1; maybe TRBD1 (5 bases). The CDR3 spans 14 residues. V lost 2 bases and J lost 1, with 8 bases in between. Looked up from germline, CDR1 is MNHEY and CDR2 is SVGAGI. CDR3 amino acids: CASSYLTANTEAFF. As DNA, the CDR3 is TGTGCCAGCAGTTACCTGACAGCGAACACTGAAGCTTTCTTT.

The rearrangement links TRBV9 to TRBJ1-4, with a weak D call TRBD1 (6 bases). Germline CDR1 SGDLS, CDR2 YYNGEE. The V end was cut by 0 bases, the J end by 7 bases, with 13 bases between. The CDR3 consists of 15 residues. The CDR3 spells CASSVEGQGLEKLFF. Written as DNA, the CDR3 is TGTGCCAGCAGCGTAGAGGGCCAGGGGCTTGAAAAACTGTTTTTT.

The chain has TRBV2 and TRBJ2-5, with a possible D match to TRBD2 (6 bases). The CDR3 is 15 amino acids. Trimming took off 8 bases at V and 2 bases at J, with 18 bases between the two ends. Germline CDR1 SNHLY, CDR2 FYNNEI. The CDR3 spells CASRGLSGRQETQYF. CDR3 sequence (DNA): TGTGCCAGCCGAGGCCTTAGCGGTCGGCAAGAGACCCAGTACTTC.

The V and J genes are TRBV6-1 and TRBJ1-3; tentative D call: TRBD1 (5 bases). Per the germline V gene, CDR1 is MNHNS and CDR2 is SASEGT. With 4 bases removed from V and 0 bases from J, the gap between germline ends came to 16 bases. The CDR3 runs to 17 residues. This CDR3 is CASSALFGAISGNTIYF. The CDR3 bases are TGTGCCAGCAGTGCCCTTTTTGGGGCGATCTCTGGAAACACCATATATTTT.

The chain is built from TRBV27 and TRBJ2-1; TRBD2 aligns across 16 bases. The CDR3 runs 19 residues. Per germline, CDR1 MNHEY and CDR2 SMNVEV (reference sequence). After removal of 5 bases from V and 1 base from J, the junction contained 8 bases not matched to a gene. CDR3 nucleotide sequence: TGTGCCAGCAGTCCGGGACTAGCGGGGGGGCTAGTTTCCTACAATGAGCAGTTCTTC. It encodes CASSPGLAGGLVSYNEQFF.

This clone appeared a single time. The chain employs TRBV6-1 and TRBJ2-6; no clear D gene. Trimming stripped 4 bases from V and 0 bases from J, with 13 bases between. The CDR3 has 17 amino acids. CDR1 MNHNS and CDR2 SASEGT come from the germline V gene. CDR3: CASSGAFHLSGANVLTF. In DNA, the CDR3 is TGTGCCAGCAGTGGGGCATTTCACCTCTCTGGGGCCAACGTCCTGACTTTC.

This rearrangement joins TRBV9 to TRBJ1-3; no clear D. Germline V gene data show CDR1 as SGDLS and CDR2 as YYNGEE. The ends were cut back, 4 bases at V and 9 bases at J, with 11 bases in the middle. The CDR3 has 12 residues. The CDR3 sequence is CASSPTESTIYF. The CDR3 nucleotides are TGTGCCAGCAGCCCAACGGAGAGCACCATATATTTT.

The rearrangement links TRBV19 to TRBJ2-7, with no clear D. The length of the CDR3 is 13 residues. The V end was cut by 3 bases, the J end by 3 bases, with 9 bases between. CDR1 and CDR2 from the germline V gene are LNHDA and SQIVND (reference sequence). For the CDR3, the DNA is TGTGCCAGTAGTATTAACAGTGGCTACGAGCAGTACTTC. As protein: CASSINSGYEQYF. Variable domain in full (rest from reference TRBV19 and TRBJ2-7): DGGITQSPKYLFRKEGQNVTLSCEQNLNHDAMYWYRQDPGQGLRLIYYSQIVNDFQKGDIAEGYSVSREKKESFPLTVTSAQKNPTAFYLCASSINSGYEQYFGPGTRLTVT.

The CDR3 nucleotides are TGTGCCAGCAGTTCACAGGGGGCTGGAAGCAATCAGCCCCAGCATTTT. Its translation: CASSSQGAGSNQPQHF. This chain joins TRBV6-6 and TRBJ1-5; 9 bases are a match to TRBD1. J was trimmed by 1 base and V by 4 bases; bases with no gene match: 5. Germline assignment: CDR1 MNHNY and CDR2 SVGAGI (reference sequence). The CDR3 extends over 16 amino acids.

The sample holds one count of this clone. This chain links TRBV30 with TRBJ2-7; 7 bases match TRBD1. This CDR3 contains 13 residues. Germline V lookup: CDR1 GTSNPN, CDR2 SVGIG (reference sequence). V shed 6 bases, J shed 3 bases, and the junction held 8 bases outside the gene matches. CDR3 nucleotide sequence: TGTGCCTGCGCAGGACAGGCTTTCTACGAGCAGTACTTC. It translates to CACAGQAFYEQYF. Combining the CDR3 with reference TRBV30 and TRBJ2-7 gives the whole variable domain SQTIHQWPATLVQPVGSPLSLECTVEGTSNPNLYWYRQAAGRGLQLLFYSVGIGQISSEVPQNLSASRPQDRQFILSSKKLLLSDSGFYLCACAGQAFYEQYFGPGTRLTVT.

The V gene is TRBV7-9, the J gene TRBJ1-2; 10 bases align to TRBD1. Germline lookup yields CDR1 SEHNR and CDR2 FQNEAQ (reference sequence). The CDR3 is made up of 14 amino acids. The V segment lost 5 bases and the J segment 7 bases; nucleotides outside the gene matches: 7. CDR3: CASSPSGQGIGYTF. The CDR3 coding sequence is TGTGCCAGCAGCCCTTCGGGACAGGGGATTGGCTACACCTTC. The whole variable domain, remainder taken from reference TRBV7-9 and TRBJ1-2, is DTGVSQNPRHKITKRGQNVTFRCDPISEHNRLYWYRQTLGQGPEFLTYFQNEAQLEKSRLLSDRFSAERPKGSFSTLEIQRTEQGDSAMYLCASSPSGQGIGYTFGSGTRLTVV.

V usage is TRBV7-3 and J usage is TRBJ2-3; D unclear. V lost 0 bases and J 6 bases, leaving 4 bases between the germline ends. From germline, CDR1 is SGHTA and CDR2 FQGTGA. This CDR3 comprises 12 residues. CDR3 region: CASSLTGDTQYF. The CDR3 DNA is TGTGCCAGCAGCTTAACCGGGGATACGCAGTATTTT.

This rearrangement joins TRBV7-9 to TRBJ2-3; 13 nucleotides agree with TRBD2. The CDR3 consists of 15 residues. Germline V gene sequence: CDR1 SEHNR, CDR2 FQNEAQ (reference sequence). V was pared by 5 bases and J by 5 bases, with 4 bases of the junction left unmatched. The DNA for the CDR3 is TGTGCCAGCAGCCTGACTAGCGGGGGGATAGATACGCAGTATTTT. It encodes CASSLTSGGIDTQYF. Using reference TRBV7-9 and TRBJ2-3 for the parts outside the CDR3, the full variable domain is DTGVSQNPRHKITKRGQNVTFRCDPISEHNRLYWYRQTLGQGPEFLTYFQNEAQLEKSRLLSDRFSAERPKGSFSTLEIQRTEQGDSAMYLCASSLTSGGIDTQYFGPGTRLTVL.

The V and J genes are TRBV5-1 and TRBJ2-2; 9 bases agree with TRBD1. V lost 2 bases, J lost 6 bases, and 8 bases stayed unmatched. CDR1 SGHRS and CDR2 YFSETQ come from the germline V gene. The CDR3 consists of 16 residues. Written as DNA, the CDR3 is TGCGCCAGCAGCTTCGGGGGACAGGGTGGATCCGGGGAGCTGTTTTTT. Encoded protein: CASSFGGQGGSGELFF.

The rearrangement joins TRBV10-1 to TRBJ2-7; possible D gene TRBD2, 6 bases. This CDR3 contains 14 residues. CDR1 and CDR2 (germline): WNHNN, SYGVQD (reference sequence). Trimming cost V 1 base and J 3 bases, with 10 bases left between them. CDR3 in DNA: TGCGCCAGCAGTGAGTTGGGGGGAGACTACGAGCAGTACGTC. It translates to CASSELGGDYEQYV.

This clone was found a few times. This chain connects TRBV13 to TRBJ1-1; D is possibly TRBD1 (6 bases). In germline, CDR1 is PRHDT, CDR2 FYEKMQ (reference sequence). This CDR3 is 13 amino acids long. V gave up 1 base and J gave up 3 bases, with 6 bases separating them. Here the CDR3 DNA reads TGTGCCAGCAGCTTAGCAGGGGACACTGAAGCTTTCTTT. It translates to CASSLAGDTEAFF.

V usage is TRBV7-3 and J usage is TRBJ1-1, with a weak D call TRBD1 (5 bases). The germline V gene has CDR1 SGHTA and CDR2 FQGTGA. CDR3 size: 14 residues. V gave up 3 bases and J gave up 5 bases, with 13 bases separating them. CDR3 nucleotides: TGTGCCAGCAGCTTGGGACTGGGGGAGACTGAAGCTTTCTTT. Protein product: CASSLGLGETEAFF.

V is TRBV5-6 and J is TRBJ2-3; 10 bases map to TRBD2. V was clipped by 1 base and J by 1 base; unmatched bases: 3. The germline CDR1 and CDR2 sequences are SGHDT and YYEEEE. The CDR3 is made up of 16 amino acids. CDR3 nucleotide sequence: TGTGCCAGCAGCTTGAGAGGGACTAGCGGCACAGATACGCAGTATTTT. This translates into CASSLRGTSGTDTQYF.

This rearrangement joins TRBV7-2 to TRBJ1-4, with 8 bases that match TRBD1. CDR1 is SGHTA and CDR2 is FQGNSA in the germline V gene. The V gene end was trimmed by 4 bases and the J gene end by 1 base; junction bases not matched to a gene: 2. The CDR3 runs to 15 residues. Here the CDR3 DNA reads TGTGCCAGCAGCTCCGACAGGGGAACTAATGAAAAACTGTTTTTT. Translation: CASSSDRGTNEKLFF.

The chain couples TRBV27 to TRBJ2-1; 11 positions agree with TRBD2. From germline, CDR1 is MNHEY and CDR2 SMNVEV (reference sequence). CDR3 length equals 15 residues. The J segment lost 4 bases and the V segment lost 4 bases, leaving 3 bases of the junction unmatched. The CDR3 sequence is CASSSTSGEYNEQFF. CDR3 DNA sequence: TGTGCCAGCAGTTCGACTAGCGGGGAATACAATGAGCAGTTCTTC.

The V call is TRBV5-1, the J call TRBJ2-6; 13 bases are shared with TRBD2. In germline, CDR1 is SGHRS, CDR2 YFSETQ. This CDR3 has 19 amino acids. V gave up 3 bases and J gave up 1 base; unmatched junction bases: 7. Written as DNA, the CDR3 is TGCGCCAGCAGCTCCGGACTAGCGGGGGTCCGGTCTGGGGCCAACGTCCTGACTTTC. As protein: CASSSGLAGVRSGANVLTF.

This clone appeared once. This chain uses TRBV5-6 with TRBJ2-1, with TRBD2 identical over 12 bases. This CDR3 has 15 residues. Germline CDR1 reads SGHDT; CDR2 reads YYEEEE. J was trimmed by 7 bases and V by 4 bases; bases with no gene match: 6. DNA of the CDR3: TGTGCCAGCAGCCTACTAGCGGGGGGTAGGAATGAGCAGTTCTTC. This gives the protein CASSLLAGGRNEQFF.

As DNA, the CDR3 is TGCGCCAGCTCATACGCAGGGGAAGAGACCCAGTACTTC. It translates to CASSYAGEETQYF. V and J are TRBV5-1 and TRBJ2-5; TRBD1 is a possible D gene (6 bases). V lost 7 bases and J 3 bases, leaving 13 bases between the germline ends. Germline CDR1 and CDR2: SGHRS and YFSETQ. The CDR3 contains 13 residues.